These T cell receptor beta chains were read from a single sample in a study of tumor and adjacent non-tumor tissue in lung cancer. Each CDR3 protein is one row after TCRdb ran MiXCR on the multiplex PCR reads. The data contain 60,000 to 90,000 distinct CDR3 sequences, about two thirds of them singletons. Sequencing used distant non-tumor lung tissue. These receptors originate from a woman in her fifties or sixties with non-small cell lung cancer. Both conserved end residues are part of each CDR3. The order of the fields is J gene, V gene, clone size, D gene, CDR3 DNA, CDR3 protein. A D gene is named only where the DNA matches it firmly. A clone size is listed for some rows: how often the clone was seen (once, few, many), or a class if it is expanded.

J: TRBJ2-7; V: TRBV7-9; size: few; D: TRBD2; DNA: TGTGCCAGCAGCCCCTCTAGCGGGAGGAGGTACGAGCAGTACTTC; CDR3: CASSPSSGRRYEQYF
J: TRBJ2-1; V: TRBV5-6; size: -; D: -; DNA: TGTGCCAGTAGCTTCTCTGCCGGGCACAATGAGCAGTTCTTC; CDR3: CASSFSAGHNEQFF
J: TRBJ2-7; V: TRBV12-3/TRBV12-4; size: many; D: -; DNA: TGTGCCAGCACGTACAGCGGCGCCTACGAGCAGTACTTC; CDR3: CASTYSGAYEQYF
J: TRBJ2-3; V: TRBV11-1; size: once; D: -; DNA: TGTATCAGCAGCTTAGCCACAGTGGTTGATACGCAGTATTTT; CDR3: CISSLATVVDTQYF
J: TRBJ2-5; V: TRBV20-1; size: -; D: TRBD1; DNA: TGCTATGCTAGAATGACAGGGCAAGAGACCCAGTACTTC; CDR3: CYARMTGQETQYF
J: TRBJ2-5; V: TRBV28; size: many; D: -; DNA: TGTGCCAGCAGTTTGGCGGGATATCAAGAGACCCAGTACTTC; CDR3: CASSLAGYQETQYF
J: TRBJ2-7; V: TRBV29-1; size: once; D: TRBD2; DNA: TGCGGCGTCCCAGGGACTAGCGACTACGAGCAGTACTTC; CDR3: CGVPGTSDYEQYF
J: TRBJ2-7; V: TRBV11-2; size: -; D: -; DNA: TGTGCCAGCAGCTTAGACTGGGCAGCCGAGCAGTACTTC; CDR3: CASSLDWAAEQYF
J: TRBJ2-7; V: TRBV10-3; size: -; D: TRBD1; DNA: TGTGCCATCACTCCCGGGACAGGGAAGTCCTACGAGCAGTACTTC; CDR3: CAITPGTGKSYEQYF
J: TRBJ1-3; V: TRBV11-2; size: once; D: -; DNA: TGTGCCAGCAACCCTTCGGTGACCGGAGACACCATATATTTT; CDR3: CASNPSVTGDTIYF
J: TRBJ2-3; V: TRBV11-3; size: -; D: TRBD2; DNA: TGTGCCAGCAGCAGCGGGATTAGCGGAACTTTACTAGATACACAGTATTTT; CDR3: CASSSGISGTLLDTQYF
J: TRBJ2-7; V: TRBV28; size: many; D: -; DNA: TGTGCCAGCAGCAATCGAGTGTCCTACGAGCAGTACTTC; CDR3: CASSNRVSYEQYF
J: TRBJ2-1; V: TRBV24-1; size: -; D: TRBD1; DNA: TGTTCCACCAGTGACGACAGGACAGGGTCTATCAAGCAGCAGTTCTTC; CDR3: CSTSDDRTGSIKQQFF
J: TRBJ1-5; V: TRBV20-1; size: many; D: -; DNA: TGCAGTGCTAGGAGGGACGGAAATCAGCCCCAGCATTTT; CDR3: CSARRDGNQPQHF
J: TRBJ1-1; V: TRBV20-1; size: -; D: TRBD1; DNA: TGCAGTGTTAGAACAGGGGGCCTCACTGAGGCTTTATTT; CDR3: CSVRTGGLTEALF
J: TRBJ2-3; V: TRBV7-9; size: -; D: -; DNA: TGTGCCAGCAGCTCCTTTGGGTGGATCACAGATACGCAGTATTTT; CDR3: CASSSFGWITDTQYF
J: TRBJ1-1; V: TRBV11-2; size: -; D: -; DNA: TGTGCCAGCAGCTTAGCCCCGGGCGGGATATTGAACACTGGAGCCTTCTTT; CDR3: CASSLAPGGILNTGAFF
J: TRBJ2-7; V: TRBV20-1; size: -; D: -; DNA: TGCAGTGCTAGGAAGAGGAGGGGCCACGAGCAGTACTTC; CDR3: CSARKRRGHEQYF
J: TRBJ2-2; V: TRBV4-2; size: -; D: TRBD1; DNA: TGTGCCAGCAGCCTCCTCTCCGGAACAGGGGTGGGGACCGGGGAGCTGTTTTTT; CDR3: CASSLLSGTGVGTGELFF
J: TRBJ1-2; V: TRBV28; size: few; D: TRBD1; DNA: TGTGCCAGCAGTTTTGGGGGTATGAGGACAGGCAGTAACTATGGCTACACCTTC; CDR3: CASSFGGMRTGSNYGYTF
J: TRBJ2-4; V: TRBV6-5; size: -; D: -; DNA: TGTGCCAGCTGGGGTAGGACCAAAAACATTCAGTACTTC; CDR3: CASWGRTKNIQYF
J: TRBJ2-5; V: TRBV20-1; size: many; D: -; DNA: TGCAGTGCTAGAATACAGGGTGCGGAGACCCAGTACTTC; CDR3: CSARIQGAETQYF
J: TRBJ2-1; V: TRBV5-4; size: -; D: TRBD2; DNA: TGTGTCAACAGCCCGGGACTAGCGGATTACAATGAGCAGTTCTTC; CDR3: CVNSPGLADYNEQFF
J: TRBJ2-5; V: TRBV29-1; size: -; D: TRBD2; DNA: TGCAGCGTTGCCGGAGGTAGCGGGAGACTTGGGGAGACCCAGTACTTC; CDR3: CSVAGGSGRLGETQYF
J: TRBJ2-6; V: TRBV4-2; size: -; D: -; DNA: -; CDR3: CASSQDKFGTGAPGASVLNF
J: TRBJ2-1; V: TRBV20-1; size: many; D: TRBD2; DNA: TGCAGTGCTGCAGGACTAGCGGGAGTAAAAAATGAGCAGTTCTTC; CDR3: CSAAGLAGVKNEQFF
J: TRBJ2-6; V: TRBV6-1; size: many; D: -; DNA: TGTGCCAGCAGTGAAGTAGCAGGAGCCGGGTCTGGGGCCAACGTCCTGACTTTC; CDR3: CASSEVAGAGSGANVLTF
J: TRBJ2-5; V: TRBV29-1; size: -; D: TRBD2; DNA: TGCAGCGTTGCGCTCAATAGCGGGAAGGTTGTGGAGACCCAGCACTTC; CDR3: CSVALNSGKVVETQHF
J: TRBJ2-5; V: TRBV20-1; size: -; D: -; DNA: TGCAGTGCTCCGCTAGTAGGAGGGGCCCGGTACTTC; CDR3: CSAPLVGGARYF
J: TRBJ2-3; V: TRBV24-1; size: -; D: TRBD1; DNA: TGTGCCACCAGTGCTTATATATCAGGACAGGGGGGTATAGATACGCAGTATTTT; CDR3: CATSAYISGQGGIDTQYF
J: TRBJ2-2; V: TRBV28; size: few; D: -; DNA: TGTGCCAGCGGATATCCAGGGACCAACACCGGGGAGCTGTTTTTT; CDR3: CASGYPGTNTGELFF
J: TRBJ1-5; V: TRBV6-2/TRBV6-3; size: -; D: -; DNA: TGTGTCAGCAGCCGAAAGGCTGACAATCAGCCCCAGCATTTT; CDR3: CVSSRKADNQPQHF
J: TRBJ2-3; V: TRBV4-1; size: many; D: TRBD2; DNA: TGCGCCAGCAGCCAAATTAGCGGGAGCACAGATACGCAGTATTTT; CDR3: CASSQISGSTDTQYF
J: TRBJ2-2; V: TRBV10-3; size: -; D: -; DNA: TGTGCCGTCAGTGAGTCAATGGCGGACGGGGAGCTGTTTTTT; CDR3: CAVSESMADGELFF
J: TRBJ2-3; V: TRBV28; size: -; D: -; DNA: TGTGCCTGCAGTTTTGTTTCGGGCACAAATACGCAGTATTTT; CDR3: CACSFVSGTNTQYF
J: TRBJ1-5; V: TRBV20-1; size: -; D: -; DNA: TGTAGTGCCCCCCCGGGACAAGGGCCGGGTCAGCCCCAGCATTTT; CDR3: CSAPPGQGPGQPQHF
J: TRBJ2-7; V: TRBV20-1; size: -; D: -; DNA: TGCAGTGCCTCCGGGGCATGGAGGCCCTACGAGCAGTACTTC; CDR3: CSASGAWRPYEQYF
J: TRBJ2-1; V: TRBV29-1; size: -; D: TRBD1; DNA: TGCAGCGTACCCAGGGGGCGAGGGGTTTGGAATGAGCAGTTCTTC; CDR3: CSVPRGRGVWNEQFF
J: TRBJ1-4; V: TRBV5-1; size: -; D: -; DNA: TGCGCCAGCAGCCTTAGGGTCGCCAGAACTAATGAAAAACTGTTTTTT; CDR3: CASSLRVARTNEKLFF
J: TRBJ1-6; V: TRBV11-2; size: -; D: -; DNA: TGTGTCAGCAGCAAGGGAGGGGTGAATTCACTCCTCCACTTT; CDR3: CVSSKGGVNSLLHF
J: TRBJ2-3; V: TRBV6-6; size: -; D: -; DNA: TGTGCCAGCGGTTACATGGTTGCGGGAGATACGCAGTATTTT; CDR3: CASGYMVAGDTQYF
J: TRBJ2-2; V: TRBV7-9; size: few; D: -; DNA: TGTGCCAGCAGCTTAGCGAGGGAAACCGGGGAGCTGTTTTTT; CDR3: CASSLARETGELFF
J: TRBJ2-6; V: TRBV11-2; size: medium-sized; D: -; DNA: TGTGCCAGCAGCTTAGATGGGCGGGCAAACTCTGGGGCCAACGTCCTGACTTTC; CDR3: CASSLDGRANSGANVLTF
J: TRBJ1-1; V: TRBV20-1; size: -; D: -; DNA: TGCAATGTTAGCCTAAGACGGGACACTGAAGCTTTCTTT; CDR3: CNVSLRRDTEAFF
J: TRBJ2-2; V: TRBV20-1; size: -; D: TRBD2; DNA: TGCAGGGCTTGGCGGTCGGGAGGCCGCACTGGGGAGCTGTTTTTT; CDR3: CRAWRSGGRTGELFF
J: TRBJ1-5; V: TRBV2; size: few; D: -; DNA: TGTGCCAGCAGTGGCGAAGGCGGTAATCAGCCCCAGCATTTT; CDR3: CASSGEGGNQPQHF
J: TRBJ2-1; V: TRBV5-1; size: few; D: TRBD2; DNA: TGCGCCAGCAGCTCCGGGACTAGCATCTATCATGAGCAGTTCTTC; CDR3: CASSSGTSIYHEQFF
J: TRBJ2-1; V: TRBV11-2; size: once; D: -; DNA: TGTGCCAGCAACTTAGAATTGAAGGGTAGGCAATTCTTC; CDR3: CASNLELKGRQFF
J: TRBJ1-2; V: TRBV4-3; size: -; D: -; DNA: TGCGCTAGCAGCCAAGTTTCGGGGGGCAGGGACTACACCTTC; CDR3: CASSQVSGGRDYTF
J: TRBJ2-7; V: TRBV11-2; size: -; D: -; DNA: TGTGCCAACAGTTTCGGGACGGGGGTTACCTACGACCAGTACTTC; CDR3: CANSFGTGVTYDQYF
J: TRBJ1-1; V: TRBV7-9; size: few; D: -; DNA: TGTGCCAGCAGCTGGGACAACACTGAAGCTTTCTTT; CDR3: CASSWDNTEAFF
J: TRBJ1-5; V: TRBV28; size: -; D: -; DNA: TGTGCCAGCAGTCGTGTACATAGAATAAGCAATCAGCCCCAGCGTTTT; CDR3: CASSRVHRISNQPQRF
J: TRBJ2-1; V: TRBV29-1; size: -; D: -; DNA: TGTAGCGTTGATGAGGCGGGGTACAATGAGCAGTTCTTC; CDR3: CSVDEAGYNEQFF
J: TRBJ2-3; V: TRBV20-1; size: -; D: -; DNA: TGCTGTGCTAGAGACTTAGAGGGAAGCACAGATACGCAGTATTTT; CDR3: CCARDLEGSTDTQYF